The 6 T cell receptor beta chains presented below share a single source sample, sequenced in a study of blood T cell repertoires in COVID-19. Method: immunoSEQ multiplex PCR; TCRdb's copy keeps in-frame clones and lacks some. Here the sample spans 250,000 to 300,000 clones, approximately 79% being singletons. The sequenced sample was PBMCs or T cells enriched from blood (not recorded which). Receptor source: a man in his thirties or forties with acute COVID-19.

CDR3 residues: CASGTNSGTEAFF. In DNA form, the CDR3 reads TGTGCCAGCGGGACAAACAGCGGCACTGAAGCTTTCTTT. This chain joins TRBV9 and TRBJ1-1; the D gene is possibly TRBD1 (6 bases). V shed 7 bases and J shed 4 bases, with 14 bases lying between them. Germline V CDR1 and CDR2: SGDLS, YYNGEE. This CDR3 has 13 residues.

This clone was detected a few times. Germline is not matched at one junction end, which may reflect a read error. This chain links TRBV7-7 with TRBJ2-5; 9 bases match TRBD1. Germline lookup yields CDR1 SSHAT and CDR2 FNYEAQ (reference sequence). This CDR3 is built from 15 residues. CDR3 residues: CASSPGDRVDETQYF. The CDR3 DNA follows: TGTGCTAGCAGCCCCGGGGACAGGGTGGACGAGACCCAGTACTTC. Full variable domain (remainder filled in from reference TRBV7-7 and TRBJ2-5): GAGVSQSPRYKVTKRGQDVTLRCDPISSHATLYWYQQALGQGPEFLTYFNYEAQPDKSGLPSDRFSAERPEGSISTLTIQRTEQRDSAMYRCASSPGDRVDETQYFGPGTRLLVL.

About this clone itself: An end of the junction differs from the germline gene, which may be a read error. The V call is TRBV27, the J call TRBJ1-5, with 7 bases identical to TRBD1. Germline lookup yields CDR1 MNHEY and CDR2 SMNVEV (reference sequence). This CDR3 is built from 13 residues. The CDR3 loop is CASSISGGQPQHF. CDR3 bases: TGTGCCAGCAGTATATCAGGGGGACAGCCCCAGCATTTT.

This chain uses TRBV19 with TRBJ1-1; D might be TRBD1 (5 bases). The CDR3 is 14 amino acids. The ends were cut back, 7 bases at V and 0 bases at J, with 12 bases in the middle. Germline assignment: CDR1 LNHDA and CDR2 SQIVND (reference sequence). CDR3 nucleotides: TGTGCCAGTAAAAAGGGGCCGATGAACACTGAAGCTTTCTTT. Translating it yields CASKKGPMNTEAFF.

The chain has TRBV5-6 and TRBJ2-7, with TRBD1 matching 11 bases. Unmatched junction bases numbered 7, after V lost 3 bases and J lost 5 bases. Germline V lookup: CDR1 SGHDT, CDR2 YYEEEE. CDR3 length: 15 amino acids. As DNA, the CDR3 is TGTGCCAGCAGCTCCCCCGGGACAGGGGGAAACGAGCAGTACGTC. It yields the protein CASSSPGTGGNEQYV.

The chain uses TRBV11-3 and TRBJ1-1; D remains unclear. V gave up 2 bases and J gave up 0 bases, with 10 bases separating them. The CDR3 extends over 15 amino acids. CDR1 is SGHNT and CDR2 is YENEEA in the germline V gene. The CDR3 reads CASSLHLGVNTEAFF. In DNA, the CDR3 is TGTGCCAGCAGCTTACACCTGGGCGTGAACACTGAAGCTTTCTTT.